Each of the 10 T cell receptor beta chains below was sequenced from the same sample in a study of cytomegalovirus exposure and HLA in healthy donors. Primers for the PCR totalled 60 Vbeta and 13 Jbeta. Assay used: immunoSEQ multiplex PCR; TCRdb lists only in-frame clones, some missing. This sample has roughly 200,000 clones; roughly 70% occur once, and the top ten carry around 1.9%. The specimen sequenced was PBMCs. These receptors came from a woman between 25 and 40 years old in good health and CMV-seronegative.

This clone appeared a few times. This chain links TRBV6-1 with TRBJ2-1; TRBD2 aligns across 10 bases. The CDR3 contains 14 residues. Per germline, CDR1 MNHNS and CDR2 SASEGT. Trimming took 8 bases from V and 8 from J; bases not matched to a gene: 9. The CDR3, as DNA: TGTGCCAGCGGGCCTAGCGGGAGACCGTATGAGCAGTTCTTC. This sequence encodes CASGPSGRPYEQFF.

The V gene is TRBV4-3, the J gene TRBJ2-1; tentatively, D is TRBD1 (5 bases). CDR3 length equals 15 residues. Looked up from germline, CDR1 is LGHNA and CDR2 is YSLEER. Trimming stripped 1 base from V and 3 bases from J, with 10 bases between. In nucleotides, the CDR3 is TGCGCCAGCAGCCAAGCACTCGACAGCTACAATGAGCAGTTCTTC. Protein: CASSQALDSYNEQFF.

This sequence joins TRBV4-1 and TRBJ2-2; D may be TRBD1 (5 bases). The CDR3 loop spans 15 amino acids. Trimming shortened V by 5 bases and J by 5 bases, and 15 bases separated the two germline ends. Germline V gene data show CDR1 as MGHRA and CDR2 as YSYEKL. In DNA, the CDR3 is TGCGCCAGCAGCGCACAAAGGGGCCAAACCGGGGAGCTGTTTTTT. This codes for CASSAQRGQTGELFF.

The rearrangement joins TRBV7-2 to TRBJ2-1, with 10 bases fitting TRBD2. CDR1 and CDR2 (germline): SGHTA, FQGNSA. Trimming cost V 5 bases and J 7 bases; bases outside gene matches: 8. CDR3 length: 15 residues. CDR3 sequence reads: CASSQTSGEGNEQFF. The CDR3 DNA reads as TGTGCCAGCAGCCAAACTAGCGGGGAGGGGAATGAGCAGTTCTTC.

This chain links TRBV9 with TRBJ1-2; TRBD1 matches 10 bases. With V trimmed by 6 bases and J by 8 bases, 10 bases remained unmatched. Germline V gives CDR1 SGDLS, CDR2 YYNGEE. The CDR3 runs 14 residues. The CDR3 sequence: CASTPRQGAEGYTF. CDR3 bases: TGTGCCAGCACCCCCCGACAGGGGGCCGAAGGCTACACCTTC.

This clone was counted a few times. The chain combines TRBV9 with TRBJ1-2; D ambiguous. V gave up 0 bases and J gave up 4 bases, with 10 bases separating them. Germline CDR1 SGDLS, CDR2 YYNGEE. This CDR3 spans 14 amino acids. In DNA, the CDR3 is TGTGCCAGCAGCGTAGGGGCAGGCTTCTATGGCTACACCTTC. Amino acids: CASSVGAGFYGYTF. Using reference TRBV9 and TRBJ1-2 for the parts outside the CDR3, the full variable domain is DSGVTQTPKHLITATGQRVTLRCSPRSGDLSVYWYQQSLDQGLQFLIQYYNGEERAKGNILERFSAQQFPDLHSELNLSSLELGDSALYFCASSVGAGFYGYTFGSGTRLTVV.

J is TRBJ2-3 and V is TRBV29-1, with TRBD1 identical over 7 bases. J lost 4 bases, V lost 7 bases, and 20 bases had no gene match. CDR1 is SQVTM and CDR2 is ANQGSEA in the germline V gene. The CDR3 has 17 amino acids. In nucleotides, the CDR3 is TGCAGCGGACGGGTAGTCGTAAAGGGGGCAATCGCAGATACGCAGTATTTT. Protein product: CSGRVVVKGAIADTQYF.

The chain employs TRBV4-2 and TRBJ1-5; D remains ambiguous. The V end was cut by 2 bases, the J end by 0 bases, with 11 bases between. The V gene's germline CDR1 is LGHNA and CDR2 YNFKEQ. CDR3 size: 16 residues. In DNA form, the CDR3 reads TGTGCCAGCAGCCAAACGGGAAGTAATAGCAATCAGCCCCAGCATTTT. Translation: CASSQTGSNSNQPQHF.

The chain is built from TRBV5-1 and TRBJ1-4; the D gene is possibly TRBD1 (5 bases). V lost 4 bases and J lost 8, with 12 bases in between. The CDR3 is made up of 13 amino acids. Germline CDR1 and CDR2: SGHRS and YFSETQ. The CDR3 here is CASSLHRGEKLFF. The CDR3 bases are TGCGCCAGCAGCCTCCATCGGGGGGAAAAACTGTTTTTT.

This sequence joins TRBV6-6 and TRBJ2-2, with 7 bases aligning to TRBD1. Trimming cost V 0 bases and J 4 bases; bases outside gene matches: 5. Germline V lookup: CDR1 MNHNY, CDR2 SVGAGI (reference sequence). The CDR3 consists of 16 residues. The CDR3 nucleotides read TGTGCCAGCAGTTACTCGTTAGGGGGCAGCACCGGGGAGCTGTTTTTT. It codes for CASSYSLGGSTGELFF.